The 21 T cell receptor beta chains listed next were all sequenced from one sample in a study of patients and donors after allogeneic stem cell transplantation (dated by TCRdb to 2019 to 2021). The library was built by means of RT-PCR. The sequencing machine was a NextSeq 550. TCRdb ran its own pipeline on the public reads, namely fastp trimming at Q25 and MiXCR clone calling, and kept in-frame beta chains. CDR3 protein sequences are deduplicated, and each keeps its most common genes and DNA. The sample profile shows about a million distinct CDR3 sequences; 15% to 20% of them were found once. Clones ranked in the top ten supply about 6% of the sample. Material for sequencing was blood, either unsorted or a sorted T cell fraction (not recorded which). The source of these receptors is a human donor who was either an allogeneic HSCT recipient or a stem cell or donor lymphocyte infusion donor (not recorded which). It is not recorded whose cells these are; they may come from a transplant donor.

The V and J genes are TRBV6-1 and TRBJ1-1; maybe TRBD1 (6 bases). V lost 6 bases, J lost 1 base, and 12 bases lay in between. Germline CDR1 reads MNHNS; CDR2 reads SASEGT. The CDR3 contains 14 residues. As DNA, the CDR3 is TGTGCCAGCAGCCGGGACAATCGGAACACTGAAGCTTTCTTT. Protein product: CASSRDNRNTEAFF.

This clonotype appeared a few times. This rearrangement joins TRBV6-5 to TRBJ2-7; maybe TRBD1 (5 bases). Germline V lookup: CDR1 MNHEY, CDR2 SVGAGI. The CDR3 runs 13 residues. Trimming cost V 0 bases and J 5 bases, with 8 bases left between them. CDR3 nucleotide sequence: TGTGCCAGCAGTTACTCGAAACAGGACGAGCAGTACTTC. Protein product: CASSYSKQDEQYF.

The V call is TRBV14, the J call TRBJ1-1; tentative D call: TRBD1 (6 bases). V was shortened by 4 bases and J by 4 bases, with 13 bases between the two germline ends. CDR1 SGHDN and CDR2 FVKESK come from the germline V gene. The CDR3 loop spans 14 amino acids. CDR3 region: CASSRGGLGTEAFF. DNA of the CDR3: TGTGCCAGCAGCCGCGGGGGGCTGGGCACTGAAGCTTTCTTT.

The rearrangement uses TRBV12-5 and TRBJ2-4, with D possibly being TRBD1 or TRBD2 (7 bases each). The germline gives CDR1 LGHNT, CDR2 FRNRAP. The CDR3 runs to 15 residues. Trimming took 5 bases from V and 6 from J, leaving 17 bases between them. The CDR3 reads CASGTYRGGLNIQYF. CDR3 nucleotide sequence: TGTGCTAGTGGTACATACAGGGGAGGGTTAAACATTCAGTACTTC.

The chain joins TRBV2 to TRBJ1-1; no reliable D call. CDR3 length: 14 amino acids. V shed 4 bases and J shed 4 bases, with 13 bases lying between them. CDR1 and CDR2 (germline): SNHLY, FYNNEI. CDR3 sequence (DNA): TGTGCCAGCAGTGGTGTGGTTAGAAGCACTGAAGCTTTCTTT. Protein sequence: CASSGVVRSTEAFF.

The chain carries TRBV27 and TRBJ2-7; either TRBD1 or TRBD2 may supply D (6 bases each). The CDR3 runs 15 residues. V was clipped by 2 bases and J by 2 bases, with 13 bases between them. Germline V gene data show CDR1 as MNHEY and CDR2 as SMNVEV (reference sequence). CDR3: CASSLLGGHAYEQYF. The DNA for the CDR3 is TGTGCCAGCAGTTTACTAGGGGGGCATGCCTACGAGCAGTACTTC.

This clonotype was seen a handful of times. The V and J genes are TRBV6-2 or TRBV6-3 and TRBJ2-5, with D possibly TRBD2 on 5 matching bases. The CDR3 totals 17 residues. CDR1 is MNHEY and CDR2 is SVGEGT in the germline V gene. V was pared by 6 bases and J by 5 bases, with 25 bases between. The DNA of the CDR3 is TGTGCCAGCAGCCTAGCCGCAGTCTTAGGTCGAGACGAGACCCAGTACTTC. As protein: CASSLAAVLGRDETQYF.

This clonotype was seen repeatedly, ten times or more. The germline gene is not matched at one end of the junction; a read error may be the cause. The V and J genes are TRBV7-2 and TRBJ1-1; D unclear. The germline CDR1 and CDR2 sequences are SGHTA and FQGNSA. There are 13 residues in the CDR3. CDR3 sequence reads: CASSPGGDTEAFF. DNA for the CDR3: TGCGCCAGCAGCCCGGGCGGGGACACTGAAGCTTTCTTT.

This clonotype was observed a few times. The genes are TRBV11-1 and TRBJ1-5; TRBD1 might be the D (6 bases). Trimming pared 5 bases from V and 0 bases from J, leaving 23 bases between. The germline V gene has CDR1 SGHAT and CDR2 FQDESV (reference sequence). The CDR3 covers 19 residues. The CDR3 region is CASSIKGWDKSYSNQPQHF. For the CDR3, the DNA is TGTGCCAGCAGCATAAAAGGCTGGGACAAAAGTTATAGCAATCAGCCCCAGCATTTT. The entire variable domain, with the rest obtained from reference TRBV11-1 and TRBJ1-5, is as follows: EAEVAQSPRYKITEKSQAVAFWCDPISGHATLYWYRQILGQGPELLVQFQDESVVDDSQLPKDRFSAERLKGVDSTLKIQPAELGDSAMYLCASSIKGWDKSYSNQPQHFGDGTRLSIL.

The CDR3: CASSKSRTAGVNSPLHF. CDR3 coding DNA: TGTGCCAGCAGTAAATCGCGGACAGCGGGGGTTAATTCACCCCTCCACTTT. The chain links TRBV2 to TRBJ1-6, with a possible D match to TRBD1 (6 bases). This CDR3 is built from 17 residues. Trimming removed 5 bases from V and 6 bases from J, with 20 bases in between. Per the germline V gene, CDR1 is SNHLY and CDR2 is FYNNEI.

This clonotype showed up just a few times. The gene calls are TRBV3-1 and TRBJ2-7; TRBD2 is a possible D gene (6 bases). The CDR3 covers 14 residues. Deletions cut 3 bases from V and 0 bases from J, with 9 bases between. Germline V gene data show CDR1 as LGHDT and CDR2 as YNNKEL (reference sequence). The DNA for the CDR3 is TGTGCCAGCAGCCAGGGACTGTTCTCCTACGAGCAGTACTTC. This gives the protein CASSQGLFSYEQYF.

This sequence joins TRBV25-1 and TRBJ2-1, with TRBD1 matching over 10 bases. V was clipped by 6 bases and J by 7 bases; unmatched bases: 12. This CDR3 contains 16 residues. Germline V gene data show CDR1 as MGHDK and CDR2 as SYGVNS. CDR3 region: CASSLAGTGDVNEQFF. DNA of the CDR3: TGTGCCAGCAGCTTGGCCGGGACAGGGGACGTAAATGAGCAGTTCTTC.

V gene TRBV5-1 combines with J gene TRBJ1-1; the match to TRBD1 covers 8 bases. V was clipped by 3 bases and J by 6 bases; unmatched bases: 16. Per the germline V gene, CDR1 is SGHRS and CDR2 is YFSETQ. The CDR3 spans 17 residues. In DNA, the CDR3 is TGCGCCAGCAGCTCCTCAGGGGGCGCGAGGTTAGGTCCTGAAGCTTTCTTT. Translated: CASSSSGGARLGPEAFF.

In its sample, this clonotype was seen a few times. V gene TRBV24-1 combines with J gene TRBJ1-4, with D possibly being TRBD1 (5 bases). Germline V gene sequence: CDR1 KGHDR, CDR2 SFDVKD. The V end lost 3 bases, the J end lost 6 bases, and 13 bases lay between the germline ends. The CDR3 spans 15 residues. CDR3 in amino acids: CATSDHRKKDEKLFF. The CDR3 coding sequence is TGTGCCACCAGTGATCACAGGAAGAAGGATGAAAAACTGTTTTTT.

This chain connects TRBV5-1 to TRBJ2-1; 11 positions agree with TRBD1. CDR3 length: 19 residues. J was trimmed by 4 bases and V by 0 bases; bases with no gene match: 12. Germline V gives CDR1 SGHRS, CDR2 YFSETQ. CDR3 sequence reads: CASSLGGTGGLRPYNEQFF. The CDR3 DNA reads as TGCGCCAGCAGCTTGGGGGGGACAGGGGGTTTACGGCCATACAATGAGCAGTTCTTC.

The chain combines TRBV27 with TRBJ2-7; D perhaps matches TRBD2 (5 bases). This CDR3 is 15 amino acids long. Trimming pared 5 bases from V and 2 bases from J, leaving 16 bases between. CDR1 is MNHEY and CDR2 is SMNVEV in the germline V gene (reference sequence). This chain's CDR3 is CASSPLRTLTYEQYF. CDR3 DNA sequence: TGTGCCAGCAGTCCGCTGAGGACTCTAACCTACGAGCAGTACTTC.

The gene calls are TRBV20-1 and TRBJ1-5; D uncertain. The V end was cut by 0 bases, the J end by 4 bases, with 13 bases between. The CDR3 is made up of 15 amino acids. Germline V gene lookup returns CDR1 DFQATT and CDR2 SNEGSKA (reference sequence). The CDR3 nucleotides are TGCAGTGCTAGAGATCTCGGGGTCCCTAATCAGCCCCAGCATTTT. Its protein product is CSARDLGVPNQPQHF.

The rearrangement uses TRBV9 and TRBJ2-5; D remains ambiguous. The V end was cut by 0 bases, the J end by 1 base, with 7 bases between. The CDR3 is made up of 14 amino acids. CDR1 SGDLS and CDR2 YYNGEE come from the germline V gene. The CDR3 is CASSVGDFQETQYF. The CDR3 DNA is TGTGCCAGCAGCGTAGGTGACTTCCAAGAGACCCAGTACTTC.

The V gene is TRBV24-1, the J gene TRBJ2-1; 9 nucleotides align to TRBD2. CDR3 length: 14 residues. Germline CDR1 is KGHDR and CDR2 is SFDVKD. The junction had 6 bases not matched to a gene; V was cut back by 3 bases and J by 10 bases. The CDR3, as DNA: TGTGCCACCAGTGATGGCCCGCTAGCGGGAGAGCAGTTCTTC. Translation gives CATSDGPLAGEQFF.

The V gene is TRBV5-1, the J gene TRBJ1-1; maybe TRBD1 (6 bases). Germline V gene data show CDR1 as SGHRS and CDR2 as YFSETQ. The CDR3 has 15 residues. V shed 5 bases and J shed 0 bases, with 14 bases lying between them. The chain's CDR3 is CASRPDSGMNTEAFF. CDR3 bases: TGCGCCAGCAGACCGGACAGCGGAATGAACACTGAAGCTTTCTTT.

This clonotype was counted at least ten times. V is TRBV5-1 and J is TRBJ1-2; D might be TRBD1 (5 bases). This CDR3 contains 16 residues. Germline loops: CDR1 SGHRS, CDR2 YFSETQ. V was pared by 0 bases and J by 6 bases, with 18 bases between. CDR3: CASSLGGTAGRDGYTF. For the CDR3, the DNA is TGCGCCAGCAGCTTGGGCGGGACGGCCGGTCGGGATGGCTACACCTTC. Complete variable domain (other parts from reference TRBV5-1 and TRBJ1-2): KAGVTQTPRYLIKTRGQQVTLSCSPISGHRSVSWYQQTPGQGLQFLFEYFSETQRNKGNFPGRFSGRQFSNSRSEMNVSTLELGDSALYLCASSLGGTAGRDGYTFGSGTRLTVV.